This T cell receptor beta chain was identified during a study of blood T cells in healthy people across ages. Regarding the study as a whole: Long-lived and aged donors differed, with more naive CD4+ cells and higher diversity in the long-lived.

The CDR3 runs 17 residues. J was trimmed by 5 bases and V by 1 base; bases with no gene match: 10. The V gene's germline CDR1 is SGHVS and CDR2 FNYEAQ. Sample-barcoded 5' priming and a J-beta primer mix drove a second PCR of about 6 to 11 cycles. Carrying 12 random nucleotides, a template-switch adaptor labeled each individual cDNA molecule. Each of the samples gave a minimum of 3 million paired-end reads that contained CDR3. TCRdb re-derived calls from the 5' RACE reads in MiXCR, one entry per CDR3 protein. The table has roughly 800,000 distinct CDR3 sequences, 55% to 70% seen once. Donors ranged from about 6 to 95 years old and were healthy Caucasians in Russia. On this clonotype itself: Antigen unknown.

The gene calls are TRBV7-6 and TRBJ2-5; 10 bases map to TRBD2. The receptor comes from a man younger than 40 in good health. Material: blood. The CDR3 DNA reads TGTGCCAGCAGCTTAGACGGACCTAGCGGGAGTGGGGAGACCCAGTACTTC. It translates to CASSLDGPSGSGETQYF.